What follows describes a single TCR beta chain. The data derive from a study of cytomegalovirus exposure and HLA in healthy donors. PCR was performed using 60 Vbeta and 13 Jbeta primers. Using immunoSEQ multiplex PCR, the repertoire was profiled, and TCRdb retains in-frame clones only, with some absent. The sample shows around 140,000 clones, 70% to 85% of them seen only once. CDR3 length: 15 residues. Germline assignment: CDR1 MGHRA and CDR2 YSYEKL. After removal of 6 bases from V and 5 bases from J, the junction contained 10 bases not matched to a gene. The receptor's source is a male donor in good health and CMV-seropositive. The chain uses TRBV4-1 and TRBJ1-1; TRBD1 matches at 9 bases. Sequences were obtained from PBMCs. This chain's CDR3 is CASREDGQGLTEAFF. CDR3 DNA: TGCGCCAGCAGGGAGGACGGACAGGGGTTGACTGAAGCTTTCTTT.